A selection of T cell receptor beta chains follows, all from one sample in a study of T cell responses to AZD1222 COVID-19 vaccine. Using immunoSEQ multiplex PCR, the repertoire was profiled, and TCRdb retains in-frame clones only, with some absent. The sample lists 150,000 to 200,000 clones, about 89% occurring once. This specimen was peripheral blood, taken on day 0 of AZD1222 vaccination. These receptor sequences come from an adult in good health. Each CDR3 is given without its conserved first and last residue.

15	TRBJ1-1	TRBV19	ASSIDNWEPMNTEAF
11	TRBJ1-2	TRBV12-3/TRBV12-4	ASSTDGGHGYT
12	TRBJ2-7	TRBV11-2	ASRETGLAYEQY
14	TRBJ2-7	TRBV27	ASSNPPGQYTYEQY
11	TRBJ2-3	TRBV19	ASRDSSTDTQY
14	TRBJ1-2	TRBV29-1	SVGGGSHEINYGYT
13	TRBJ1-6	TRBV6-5	ASRRESSYNSPLH
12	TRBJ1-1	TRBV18	ASSPRRLDTEAF
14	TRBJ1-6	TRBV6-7	ASSPAGTGPQSPLH
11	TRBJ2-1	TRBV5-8	ASPDQGGSEQF
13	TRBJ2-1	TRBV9	ASSSGLAFYNEQF
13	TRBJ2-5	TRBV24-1	ATSDPRQVGKTQY
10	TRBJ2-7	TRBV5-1	ASSFGGYEQY
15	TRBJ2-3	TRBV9	ASSPRGLAASTDTQY
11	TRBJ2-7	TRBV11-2	ASSLGRFYEQY
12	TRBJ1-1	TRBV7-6	ASSLTTGAREAF
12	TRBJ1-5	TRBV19	ASSQGMTNQPQH
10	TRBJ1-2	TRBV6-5	AGRQALYGYT
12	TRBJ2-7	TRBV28	ASSLLAGKTEQY
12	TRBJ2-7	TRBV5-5	ASSLVGQAYEQY
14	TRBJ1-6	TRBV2	ASRGSLSSYNSPLH
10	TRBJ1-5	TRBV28	ASSQTFGPQH
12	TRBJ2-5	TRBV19	ASSGQGVMETQY
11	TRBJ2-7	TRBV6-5	ASIRQGAREQY
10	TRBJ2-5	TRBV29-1	SCRSGKETQY
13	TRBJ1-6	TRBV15	ATSDAGQGLSPLH
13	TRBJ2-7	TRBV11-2	ASSSRTSGRYEQY
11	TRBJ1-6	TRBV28	ASSTGVNSPLH
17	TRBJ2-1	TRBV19	ASSIDLFSGPPSYNEQF
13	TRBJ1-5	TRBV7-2	ASSLNKVSNQPQH
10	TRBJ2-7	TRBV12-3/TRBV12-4	ASSLAAYEQY
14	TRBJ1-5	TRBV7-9	ASSPGTGNSNQPQH
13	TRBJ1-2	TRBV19	ASSARAGGFYGYT
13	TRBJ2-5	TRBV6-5	ASSTGTQIRETQY
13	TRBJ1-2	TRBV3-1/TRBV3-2	ASSQGLPLQRGYT
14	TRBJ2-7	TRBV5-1	ASSLKGQLSSYEQY
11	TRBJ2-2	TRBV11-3	ASGDRGPTFPF
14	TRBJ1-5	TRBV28	ASSSPLRELNQPQH